This T cell receptor beta chain was obtained from a study of human T cells and chemical hapten exposure. The template was total RNA from unfractionated whole blood. Trimming took 6 bases from V and 2 from J; bases not matched to a gene: 8. Germline V gene sequence: CDR1 SQVTM, CDR2 ANQGSEA. The CDR3 runs 14 residues. There are many counts of this clonotype. TCRdb recomputed calls from the 5' RACE reads with MiXCR, one row per CDR3 protein. The sample consists of some 150,000 distinct CDR3 sequences, approximately 4% of them appearing once. This chain uses TRBV29-1 with TRBJ1-2, with 8 bases that match TRBD1. The receptor was derived from a female donor in good health. The CDR3 loop reads CSVDTGGGNYGYTF. The CDR3 nucleotides read TGCAGCGTCGACACAGGGGGTGGCAACTATGGCTACACCTTC.